The 26 T cell receptor beta chains below come from one sample, sequenced in a study of blood T cell repertoires in COVID-19. Assay: immunoSEQ multiplex PCR; the TCRdb copy retains only in-frame clones and omits some. The table has 35,000 to 45,000 clones, roughly 80% seen once. Material: peripheral blood. Receptors were obtained from a man aged 55 to 70 with active COVID-19.

J is TRBJ1-1 and V is TRBV19; possible D gene TRBD1, 6 bases. Per germline, CDR1 LNHDA and CDR2 SQIVND (reference sequence). CDR3 length equals 16 residues. V shed 3 bases and J shed 5 bases, with 19 bases lying between them. CDR3 in DNA: TGTGCCAGTAGTATGGAGGCAGGGGTTTTAAGGACTGAAGCTTTCTTT. It codes for CASSMEAGVLRTEAFF.

The chain joins TRBV27 to TRBJ1-1; weak D call: TRBD1 (5 bases). Looked up from germline, CDR1 is MNHEY and CDR2 is SMNVEV (reference sequence). Trimming cost V 0 bases and J 4 bases, with 15 bases left between them. The CDR3 has 16 amino acids. In nucleotides, the CDR3 is TGTGCCAGCAGTTTATCGCGGGACCCCCGAATCACTGAAGCTTTCTTT. Its protein is CASSLSRDPRITEAFF.

The chain carries TRBV7-2 and TRBJ2-7; 8 bases fit TRBD2. Trimming at V came to 4 bases and at J to 5 bases, leaving 7 bases not matched to a gene. The CDR3 runs to 14 residues. The germline CDR1 and CDR2 sequences are SGHTA and FQGNSA. The chain's CDR3 is CASSWRGAGDEQYF. The CDR3 bases are TGTGCCAGCAGCTGGCGGGGGGCGGGTGACGAGCAGTACTTC.

This chain connects TRBV9 to TRBJ1-2, with D tentatively TRBD1 (6 bases). CDR3 length: 14 residues. CDR1 and CDR2 (germline): SGDLS, YYNGEE. V shed 3 bases and J shed 6 bases, with 15 bases lying between them. The CDR3 DNA sequence: TGTGCCAGCAGCGCTCAGCCAGGGGTGGATGGCTACACCTTC. Its protein product is CASSAQPGVDGYTF.

This clone has only a few counts. The V and J genes are TRBV6-2 or TRBV6-3 and TRBJ2-7, with D unclear. The CDR3 is 13 residues long. V lost 6 bases to trimming and J lost 5 bases, with 14 bases between them. CDR1 and CDR2 from the germline V gene are MNHEY and SVGEGT. The CDR3 loop is CASSPHGFDEQYF. The CDR3, as DNA: TGTGCCAGCAGCCCCCACGGTTTTGACGAGCAGTACTTC.

Of note for this clone: Other DNA sequences in this specimen translate into the identical CDR3. The chain couples TRBV6-2 or TRBV6-3 to TRBJ2-1; 9 positions match TRBD2. Trimming took 3 bases from V and 4 from J; bases not matched to a gene: 10. Germline CDR1 is MNHEY and CDR2 is SVGEGT. This CDR3 comprises 17 residues. CDR3 residues: CASSYSPPSGVYNEQFF. The DNA for the CDR3 is TGTGCCAGCAGTTATAGTCCCCCTAGCGGGGTTTACAATGAGCAGTTCTTC.

This clone was detected once. The chain links TRBV4-3 to TRBJ1-6; D gene uncertain. The CDR3 covers 16 residues. Per the germline V gene, CDR1 is LGHNA and CDR2 is YSLEER. Trimming took 0 bases from V and 5 from J, leaving 11 bases between them. CDR3 region: CASSQDLRANNSPLHF. In DNA form, the CDR3 reads TGCGCCAGCAGCCAAGATCTGCGGGCCAATAATTCACCCCTCCACTTT.

V usage is TRBV9 and J usage is TRBJ1-2, with D perhaps matching TRBD1 (6 bases). Trimming took 4 bases from V and 8 from J, leaving 18 bases between them. The CDR3 spans 14 residues. Germline V CDR1 and CDR2: SGDLS, YYNGEE. CDR3 coding DNA: TGTGCCAGCAGCCCCCAAAACAGGGCTGACGGCTACACCTTC. This codes for CASSPQNRADGYTF.

V is TRBV3-1 (or the pseudogene TRBV3-2) and J is TRBJ2-3, with 7 bases matching TRBD2. Germline V lookup: CDR1 LGHDT, CDR2 YNNKEL (reference sequence). The CDR3 has 16 amino acids. The V gene end was trimmed by 3 bases and the J gene end by 3 bases; junction bases not matched to a gene: 9. The DNA for the CDR3 is TGTGCCAGCAGCCACGCTAGCGGAGGACCGACAGATACGCAGTATTTT. It codes for CASSHASGGPTDTQYF.

The V call is TRBV19, the J call TRBJ2-2; possibly TRBD2 for D (5 bases). Trimming removed 10 bases from V and 5 bases from J, with 20 bases in between. The length of the CDR3 is 15 residues. The germline V gene encodes CDR1 LNHDA and CDR2 SQIVND (reference sequence). CDR3 loop: CATARGLAETGELFF. In nucleotides, the CDR3 is TGTGCCACCGCCCGTGGCCTAGCCGAAACCGGGGAGCTGTTTTTT.

The V gene is TRBV6-2 or TRBV6-3, the J gene TRBJ2-7, with 8 bases matching TRBD2. The CDR3 contains 16 residues. Germline loops: CDR1 MNHEY, CDR2 SVGEGT. V lost 5 bases and J lost 3; bases outside the gene matches: 12. The CDR3 DNA is TGTGCCAGCAGTAGCCCCGGGGGGGGAGATCGCTACGAGCAGTACTTC. Translated, it gives CASSSPGGGDRYEQYF.

This clone was seen more than once but under ten times. This rearrangement joins TRBV2 to TRBJ2-7; 12 positions agree with TRBD2. Germline V gene lookup returns CDR1 SNHLY and CDR2 FYNNEI. This CDR3 contains 14 residues. J lost 6 bases, V lost 6 bases, and 6 bases had no gene match. The CDR3 loop reads CASSGLAGRSEQYF. CDR3 coding DNA: TGTGCCAGCAGCGGACTAGCGGGGCGGAGCGAGCAGTACTTC.

The J gene is TRBJ1-2, the V gene TRBV4-1; TRBD1 aligns across 9 bases. Germline-derived CDR1 and CDR2 are MGHRA and YSYEKL. V lost 1 base and J lost 2; bases outside the gene matches: 2. This CDR3 region has 15 residues. DNA for the CDR3: TGCGCCAGCAGCCAAGGGGACAGGGAAAACTATGGCTACACCTTC. It is translated as CASSQGDRENYGYTF.

The chain recombines TRBV29-1 with TRBJ1-1, with D possibly TRBD1 on 5 matching bases. Trimming pared 7 bases from V and 1 base from J, leaving 13 bases between. This CDR3 is 13 amino acids long. The germline CDR1 and CDR2 sequences are SQVTM and ANQGSEA. The chain's CDR3 is CSGGRGSNTEAFF. The CDR3 bases are TGCAGCGGGGGAAGGGGTTCGAACACTGAAGCTTTCTTT.

This chain links TRBV5-4 with TRBJ1-6; TRBD1 agrees at 10 bases. Germline CDR1 and CDR2: SGHNT and YYREEE (reference sequence). The CDR3 covers 18 residues. The J segment lost 0 bases and the V segment lost 0 bases, leaving 3 bases of the junction unmatched. As DNA, the CDR3 is TGTGCCAGCAGCTTGGGTGGACAGGGGGTCTCCTATAATTCACCCCTCCACTTT. It translates to CASSLGGQGVSYNSPLHF.

The V and J genes are TRBV7-9 and TRBJ2-5; D unclear. Germline V gene sequence: CDR1 SEHNR, CDR2 FQNEAQ (reference sequence). V was cut by 5 bases and J by 2 bases, with 6 bases left in between. This CDR3 is built from 12 residues. CDR3 amino acids: CASSRRQETQYF. The CDR3 bases are TGTGCCAGCAGCCGCCGGCAAGAGACCCAGTACTTC.

The chain joins TRBV5-4 to TRBJ1-2, with D unclear. From germline, CDR1 is SGHNT and CDR2 YYREEE (reference sequence). The V gene lost 0 bases and the J gene lost 5 bases, with 20 bases spanning the gap. The CDR3 runs to 17 residues. CDR3 amino acids: CASSLDRPERAGYGYTF. For the CDR3, the DNA is TGTGCCAGCAGCTTGGATCGCCCGGAACGAGCCGGGTATGGCTACACCTTC.

This clone turned up a few times. V gene TRBV2 combines with J gene TRBJ1-6; D unresolved. V was cut by 3 bases and J by 0 bases, with 6 bases left in between. In germline, CDR1 is SNHLY, CDR2 FYNNEI. The CDR3 sequence is 15 residues long. The CDR3 DNA follows: TGTGCCAGCAGTGACAAGAGCTCCTATAATTCACCCCTCCACTTT. Its translation: CASSDKSSYNSPLHF. The whole variable domain, remainder taken from reference TRBV2 and TRBJ1-6, is EPEVTQTPSHQVTQMGQEVILRCVPISNHLYFYWYRQILGQKVEFLVSFYNNEISEKSEIFDDQFSVERPDGSNFTLKIRSTKLEDSAMYFCASSDKSSYNSPLHFGNGTRLTVT.

The chain employs TRBV7-2 and TRBJ2-7, with 7 bases matching TRBD1. Trimming removed 6 bases from V and 3 bases from J; junction bases left unmatched: 5. CDR3 length: 13 residues. From germline, CDR1 is SGHTA and CDR2 FQGNSA. The CDR3 here is CASRLYRGYEQYF. The CDR3 bases are TGTGCCAGCAGGCTATACAGGGGCTACGAGCAGTACTTC.

The chain couples TRBV18 to TRBJ2-7, with 8 bases lining up with TRBD1. The junction had 6 bases not matched to a gene; V was cut back by 5 bases and J by 6 bases. Germline values: CDR1 KGHSH, CDR2 LQKENI. The CDR3 length is 13 residues. CDR3: CASSITQGGEQYF. The CDR3, as DNA: TGTGCCAGCTCAATTACACAGGGGGGCGAGCAGTACTTC.

The chain employs TRBV7-9 and TRBJ1-3; possible D gene TRBD1, 6 bases. Trimming took off 2 bases at V and 4 bases at J, with 15 bases between the two ends. The CDR3 runs 16 residues. Germline CDR1 is SEHNR and CDR2 is FQNEAQ (reference sequence). The CDR3 DNA reads TGTGCCAGCAGCTTATTGGGGGCCCCGCCAGGAAACACCATATATTTT. Translated: CASSLLGAPPGNTIYF.

V is TRBV5-1 and J is TRBJ1-4; 8 bases align to TRBD1. V lost 0 bases and J lost 6; bases outside the gene matches: 1. The CDR3 runs to 14 residues. The germline V gene encodes CDR1 SGHRS and CDR2 YFSETQ. In nucleotides, the CDR3 is TGCGCCAGCAGCTTGGGGACAGGGTATGAAAAACTGTTTTTT. Translating it yields CASSLGTGYEKLFF.

This chain joins TRBV6-5 and TRBJ1-1; weak D call: TRBD1 (5 bases). Per germline, CDR1 MNHEY and CDR2 SVGAGI. CDR3 length: 14 residues. Trimming left V 3 bases short and J 7 bases short, with 15 bases between. The CDR3 DNA reads as TGTGCCAGCAGTTATTTAGGGGCCCTGGGTGAAGCTTTCTTT. Encoded protein: CASSYLGALGEAFF.

The gene calls are TRBV2 and TRBJ1-1; D is perhaps TRBD1 (6 bases). The V gene lost 5 bases and the J gene lost 14 bases, with 21 bases spanning the gap. This CDR3 has 13 amino acids. Germline-derived CDR1 and CDR2 are SNHLY and FYNNEI. The CDR3 sequence: CASSFTGTRDLFF. The CDR3 bases are TGTGCCAGCAGTTTTACCGGGACAAGGGATCTATTCTTT.

The CDR3 sequence: CASSPPLRFGNTEAFF. The CDR3 DNA follows: TGTGCCAGCAGCCCACCTTTGCGGTTCGGGAACACTGAAGCTTTCTTT. The chain joins TRBV7-8 to TRBJ1-1; D remains ambiguous. Deletions cut 5 bases from V and 1 base from J, with 17 bases between. Germline lookup yields CDR1 SGHVS and CDR2 FQNEAQ. The CDR3 is 16 residues long.

The gene calls are TRBV11-2 and TRBJ1-2; TRBD1 aligns across 7 bases. Per the germline V gene, CDR1 is SGHAT and CDR2 is FQNNGV. With 5 bases clipped from V and 8 bases from J, the junction kept 8 bases outside the gene matches. The CDR3 loop spans 13 amino acids. The CDR3 bases are TGTGCCAGCAGCCGGGACAGCCCTTCGGGCTACACCTTC. Residues: CASSRDSPSGYTF. The whole variable domain, filled in from reference TRBV11-2 and TRBJ1-2, reads EAGVAQSPRYKIIEKRQSVAFWCNPISGHATLYWYQQILGQGPKLLIQFQNNGVVDDSQLPKDRFSAERLKGVDSTLKIQPAKLEDSAVYLCASSRDSPSGYTFGSGTRLTVV.